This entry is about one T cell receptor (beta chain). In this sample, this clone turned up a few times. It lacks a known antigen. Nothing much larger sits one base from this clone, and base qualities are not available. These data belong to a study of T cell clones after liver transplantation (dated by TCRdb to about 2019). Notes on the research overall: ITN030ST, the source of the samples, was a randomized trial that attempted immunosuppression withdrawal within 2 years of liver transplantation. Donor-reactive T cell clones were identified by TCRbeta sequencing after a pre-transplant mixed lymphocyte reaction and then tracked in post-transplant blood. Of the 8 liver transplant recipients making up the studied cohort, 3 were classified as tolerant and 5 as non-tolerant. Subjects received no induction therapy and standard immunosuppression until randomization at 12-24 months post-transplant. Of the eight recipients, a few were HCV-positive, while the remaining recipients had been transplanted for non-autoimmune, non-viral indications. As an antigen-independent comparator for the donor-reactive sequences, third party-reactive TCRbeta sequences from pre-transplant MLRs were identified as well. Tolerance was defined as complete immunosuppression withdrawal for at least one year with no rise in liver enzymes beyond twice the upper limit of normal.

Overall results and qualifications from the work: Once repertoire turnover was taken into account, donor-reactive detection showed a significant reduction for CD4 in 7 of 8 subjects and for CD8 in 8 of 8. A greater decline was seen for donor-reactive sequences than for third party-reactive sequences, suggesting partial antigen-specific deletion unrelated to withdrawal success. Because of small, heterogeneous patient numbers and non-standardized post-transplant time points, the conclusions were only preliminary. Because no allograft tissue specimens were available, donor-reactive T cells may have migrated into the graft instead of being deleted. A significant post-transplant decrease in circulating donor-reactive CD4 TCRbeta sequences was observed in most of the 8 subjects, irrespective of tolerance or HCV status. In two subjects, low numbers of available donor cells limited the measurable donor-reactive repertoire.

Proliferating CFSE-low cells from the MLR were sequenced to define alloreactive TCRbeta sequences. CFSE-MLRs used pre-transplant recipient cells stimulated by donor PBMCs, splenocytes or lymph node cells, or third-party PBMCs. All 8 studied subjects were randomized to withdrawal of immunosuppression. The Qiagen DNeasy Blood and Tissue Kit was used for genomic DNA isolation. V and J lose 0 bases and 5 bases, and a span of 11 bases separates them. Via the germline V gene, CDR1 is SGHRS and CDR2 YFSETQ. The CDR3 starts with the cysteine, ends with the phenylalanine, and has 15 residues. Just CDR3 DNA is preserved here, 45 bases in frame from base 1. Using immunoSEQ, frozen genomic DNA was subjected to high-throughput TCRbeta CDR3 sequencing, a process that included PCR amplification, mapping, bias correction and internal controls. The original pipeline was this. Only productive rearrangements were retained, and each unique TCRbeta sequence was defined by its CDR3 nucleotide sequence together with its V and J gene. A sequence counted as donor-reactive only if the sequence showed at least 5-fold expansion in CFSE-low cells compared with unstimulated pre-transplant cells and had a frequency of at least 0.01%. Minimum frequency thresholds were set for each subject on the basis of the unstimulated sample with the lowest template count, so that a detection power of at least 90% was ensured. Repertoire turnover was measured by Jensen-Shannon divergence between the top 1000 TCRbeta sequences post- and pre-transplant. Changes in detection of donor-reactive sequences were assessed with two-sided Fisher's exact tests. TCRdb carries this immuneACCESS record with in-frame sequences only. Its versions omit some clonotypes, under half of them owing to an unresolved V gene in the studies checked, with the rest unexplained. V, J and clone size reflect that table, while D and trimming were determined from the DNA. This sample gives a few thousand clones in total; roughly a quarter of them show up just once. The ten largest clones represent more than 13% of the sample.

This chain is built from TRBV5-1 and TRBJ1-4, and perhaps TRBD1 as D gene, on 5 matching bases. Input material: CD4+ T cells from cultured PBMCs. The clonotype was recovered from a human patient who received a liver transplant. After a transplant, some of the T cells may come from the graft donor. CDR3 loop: CASSLAVGGNEKLFF. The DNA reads TGCGCCAGCAGCTTGGCGGTGGGGGGGAATGAAAAACTGTTTTTT.